Below are 11 T cell receptor beta chains sequenced from a single sample in a study of blood T cell repertoires in COVID-19. Profiling relied on immunoSEQ multiplex PCR, and the TCRdb table lists in-frame clones only, not all of them. This sample has around 310,000 clones, with under 90% found just once. The sequencing sample was made of PBMCs or T cells enriched from blood (not recorded which). These TCRs come from a woman in her twenties or thirties who had recovered from COVID-19.

This clone has a handful of counts. This chain connects TRBV2 to TRBJ2-1; TRBD2 agrees at 12 bases. This CDR3 is built from 16 residues. J lost 8 bases, V lost 6 bases, and 11 bases had no gene match. CDR1 is SNHLY, CDR2 FYNNEI, per germline. The CDR3, as DNA: TGTGCCAGCAGACACGGACTAGCGGGGCCTCTCTATGAGCAGTTCTTC. This gives the protein CASRHGLAGPLYEQFF. Full variable domain (remainder filled in from reference TRBV2 and TRBJ2-1): EPEVTQTPSHQVTQMGQEVILRCVPISNHLYFYWYRQILGQKVEFLVSFYNNEISEKSEIFDDQFSVERPDGSNFTLKIRSTKLEDSAMYFCASRHGLAGPLYEQFFGPGTRLTVL.

J is TRBJ1-6 and V is TRBV20-1; 7 bases align to TRBD1. The CDR3 is 14 residues long. J was trimmed by 4 bases and V by 3 bases; bases with no gene match: 3. Germline values: CDR1 DFQATT, CDR2 SNEGSKA (reference sequence). The CDR3 DNA sequence: TGCAGTGCTAGTCCGGGACAGTATAATTCACCCCTCCACTTT. Protein sequence: CSASPGQYNSPLHF.

The chain recombines TRBV7-2 with TRBJ2-1; 7 positions agree with TRBD1. Germline assignment: CDR1 SGHTA and CDR2 FQGNSA. V trimming: 5 bases; J trimming: 7 bases; junction bases outside the gene matches: 11. The CDR3 is 15 amino acids. CDR3 bases: TGTGCCAGCAGCCCGACGACAGGGTGGCGTAATGAGCAGTTCTTC. Amino acids: CASSPTTGWRNEQFF.

The chain employs TRBV10-3 and TRBJ2-3; perhaps TRBD1 as D (5 bases). The germline CDR1 and CDR2 sequences are ENHRY and SYGVKD. V lost 8 bases and J 4 bases, leaving 10 bases between the germline ends. The CDR3 has 12 amino acids. CDR3 nucleotide sequence: TGTGCCATCGGGGCATTAGCAGATACGCAGTATTTT. Encoded protein: CAIGALADTQYF.

This clone appeared a few times. The chain has TRBV5-6 and TRBJ2-1, with D tentatively TRBD2 (5 bases). There are 15 residues in the CDR3. Germline CDR1 and CDR2: SGHDT and YYEEEE. Trimming took 0 bases from V and 3 from J, leaving 10 bases between them. Here the CDR3 DNA reads TGTGCCAGCAGCTTGGAAACCGGGGTCTACAATGAGCAGTTCTTC. This codes for CASSLETGVYNEQFF.

This clone was detected once. The V and J genes are TRBV5-4 and TRBJ2-2; no definite D call. The CDR3 consists of 13 residues. Deletions cut 6 bases from V and 0 bases from J, with 6 bases between. From germline, CDR1 is SGHNT and CDR2 YYREEE (reference sequence). In DNA form, the CDR3 reads TGTGCCAGCACCCCTACGAACACCGGGGAGCTGTTTTTT. Translated: CASTPTNTGELFF.

The sample holds one count of this clone. The sample has other DNA sequences that encode this CDR3 too. This chain connects TRBV7-3 to TRBJ2-7; D call uncertain. Trimming took off 0 bases at V and 4 bases at J, with 7 bases between the two ends. CDR3 length: 13 residues. The germline V gene has CDR1 SGHTA and CDR2 FQGTGA. The CDR3: CASSLTPGYEQYF. CDR3 sequence (DNA): TGTGCCAGCAGCTTAACTCCGGGTTACGAGCAGTACTTC.

A few counts support this clone. J is TRBJ2-7 and V is TRBV29-1; 8 bases align to TRBD1. Trimming cost V 6 bases and J 6 bases; bases outside gene matches: 10. The V gene's germline CDR1 is SQVTM and CDR2 ANQGSEA. The CDR3 length is 13 residues. CDR3 sequence reads: CSVVGQGTPEQYF. DNA of the CDR3: TGCAGCGTCGTAGGACAGGGAACACCCGAGCAGTACTTC.

This chain connects TRBV6-5 to TRBJ2-7; 7 bases agree with TRBD2. In germline, CDR1 is MNHEY, CDR2 SVGAGI. This CDR3 has 16 residues. The ends lost 1 base at V and 3 bases at J; junction bases unmatched: 9. CDR3 amino acids: CASSYWDGTTHYEQYF. The CDR3 DNA sequence: TGTGCCAGCAGTTACTGGGACGGGACTACCCACTACGAGCAGTACTTC.

The chain carries TRBV4-3 and TRBJ2-4, with 8 bases lining up with TRBD1. CDR3 length: 15 amino acids. The J segment lost 7 bases and the V segment lost 6 bases, leaving 11 bases of the junction unmatched. The V gene's germline CDR1 is LGHNA and CDR2 YSLEER. Written as DNA, the CDR3 is TGCGCCAGCAGTTCTCCCGGGACAGGACTCAACATTCAGTACTTC. Protein: CASSSPGTGLNIQYF.

The chain has TRBV28 and TRBJ2-1; 13 nucleotides match TRBD2. The CDR3 extends over 16 amino acids. Per germline, CDR1 MDHEN and CDR2 SYDVKM. Trimming removed 4 bases from V and 2 bases from J; junction bases left unmatched: 2. The CDR3 region has the DNA TGTGCCAGCAGTTCGGGACTAGCGGGGACCTACAATGAGCAGTTCTTC. Its protein is CASSSGLAGTYNEQFF.